What follows are 2 T cell receptor beta chains derived from one specimen sequenced in a study of cytomegalovirus exposure and HLA in healthy donors. 13 Jbeta primers and 60 Vbeta primers were used for the PCR. TCRdb's copy holds only in-frame clones and misses some; the assay was immunoSEQ multiplex PCR. The table records about 88,000 clones, roughly three quarters of them present only once. Sample: PBMCs. These TCRs come from a woman in her 40s in good health and CMV-seronegative.

The V call is TRBV6-5, the J call TRBJ2-7, with 9 bases fitting TRBD1. The germline V gene has CDR1 MNHEY and CDR2 SVGAGI. V shed 0 bases, J shed 3 bases, and the junction held 3 bases outside the gene matches. CDR3 length: 15 amino acids. CDR3 region: CASSYSNRGHYEQYF. The CDR3 DNA reads as TGTGCCAGCAGTTACTCAAACAGGGGGCACTACGAGCAGTACTTC.

The chain has TRBV19 and TRBJ2-1; D is undetermined. The length of the CDR3 is 13 residues. Germline lookup yields CDR1 LNHDA and CDR2 SQIVND (reference sequence). Between the trimmed V and J ends, which lost 5 bases and 6 bases, there was a span of 11 bases. The CDR3 bases are TGTGCCAGTAGTTCCGGGTCAGTCAATGAGCAGTTCTTC. Translation: CASSSGSVNEQFF.